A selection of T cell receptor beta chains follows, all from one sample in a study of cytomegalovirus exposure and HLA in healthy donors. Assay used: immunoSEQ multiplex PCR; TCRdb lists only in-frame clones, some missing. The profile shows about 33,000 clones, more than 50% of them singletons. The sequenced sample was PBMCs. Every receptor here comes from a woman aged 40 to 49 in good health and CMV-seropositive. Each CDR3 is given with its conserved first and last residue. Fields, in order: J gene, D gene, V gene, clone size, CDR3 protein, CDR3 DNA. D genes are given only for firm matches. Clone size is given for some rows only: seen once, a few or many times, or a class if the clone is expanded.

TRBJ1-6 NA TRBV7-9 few CASSSTGWNSPLHF TGTGCCAGCAGCAGTACAGGGTGGAATTCACCCCTCCACTTT
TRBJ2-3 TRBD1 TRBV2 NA CASRTGTAFTDTQYF TGTGCCAGCAGAACCGGGACAGCTTTCACAGATACGCAGTATTTT
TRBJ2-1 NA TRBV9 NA CASSEKQGFVNEQFF TGTGCCAGCAGCGAAAAACAGGGATTTGTCAATGAGCAGTTCTTC
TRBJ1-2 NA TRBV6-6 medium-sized CASSWGVDYGYTF TGTGCCAGCAGCTGGGGAGTAGACTATGGCTACACCTTC
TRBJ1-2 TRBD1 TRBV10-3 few CAIRDRDNGYTF TGTGCCATCAGGGACAGGGATAATGGCTACACCTTC
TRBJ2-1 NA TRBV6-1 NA CASSETPTSEQFF TGTGCCAGCAGTGAAACACCAACTAGTGAGCAGTTCTTC
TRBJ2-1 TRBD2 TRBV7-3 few CASSLSSSGNEQFF TGTGCCAGCAGCTTATCTTCTAGCGGCAATGAGCAGTTCTTC
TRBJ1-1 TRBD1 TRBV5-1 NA CASSLQGAETEAFF TGCGCCAGCAGCTTACAGGGGGCGGAAACTGAAGCTTTCTTT
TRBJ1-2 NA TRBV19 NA CASINRQDLWGYTF TGTGCCAGTATTAATCGGCAGGATTTATGGGGCTACACCTTC
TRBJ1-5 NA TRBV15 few CATSAAPGSNQPQHF TGTGCCACCAGCGCTGCCCCGGGGAGCAATCAGCCCCAGCATTTT
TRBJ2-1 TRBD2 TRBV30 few CAWSGGGASFEQFF TGTGCCTGGAGTGGCGGGGGGGCGTCCTTTGAGCAGTTCTTC
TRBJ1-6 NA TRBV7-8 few CASSLAITGSSYNSPLHF TGTGCCAGCAGCTTAGCAATAACGGGAAGCTCCTATAATTCACCCCTCCACTTT
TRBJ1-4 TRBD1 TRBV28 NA CAGNSGTDNNEKLFF TGTGCCGGCAACTCCGGGACAGACAATAATGAAAAACTGTTTTTT
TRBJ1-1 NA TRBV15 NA CATSRERGGTEAFF TGTGCCACCAGCAGAGAGCGGGGCGGAACTGAAGCTTTCTTT
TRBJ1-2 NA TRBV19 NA CASRRPTEYGYTF TGTGCCAGTAGGAGGCCGACGGAATATGGCTACACCTTC
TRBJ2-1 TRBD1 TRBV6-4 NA CASSLGSGTGPHNEQFF TGTGCCAGCAGCCTAGGCTCCGGGACAGGGCCCCACAATGAGCAGTTCTTC
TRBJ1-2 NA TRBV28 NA CATLQGGLNYGYTF TGTGCCACCCTGCAGGGAGGGCTAAACTATGGCTACACCTTC
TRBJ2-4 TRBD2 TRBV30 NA CAWSVHGGTTKNIQYF TGTGCCTGGAGTGTACACGGGGGGACGACCAAAAACATTCAGTACTTC
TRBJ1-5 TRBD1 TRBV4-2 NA CASSLETGGYNQPQHF TGTGCCAGCAGCCTGGAAACAGGGGGCTACAATCAGCCCCAGCATTTT
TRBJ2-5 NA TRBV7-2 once CASSLNQLTRWETQYF TGTGCCAGCAGCCTAAACCAACTCACTAGATGGGAGACCCAGTACTTC
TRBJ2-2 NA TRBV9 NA CASSVAGGGYSGELFF TGTGCCAGCAGCGTAGCGGGGGGCGGTTATTCCGGGGAGCTGTTTTTT
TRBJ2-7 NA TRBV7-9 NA CASTQVRDGEQYF TGTGCCAGCACCCAGGTCAGGGATGGCGAGCAGTACTTC